The TCR beta chain described here comes from a study of blood T cell repertoires in COVID-19. Study background: Whether acute or convalescent, the COVID-19 samples came from the United States, Italy and Spain.

V was shortened by 4 bases and J by 2 bases, with 28 bases between the two germline ends. The CDR3 has 20 amino acids. Germline V CDR1 and CDR2: MDHEN, SYDVKM. Generated by immunoSEQ multiplex PCR, the TCRdb table keeps only in-frame clones and is missing some. The sample lists about 87,000 clones, around 83% occurring once. The chain joins TRBV28 to TRBJ2-3; possibly TRBD1 for D (6 bases). Sequenced input: peripheral blood. The sequence derives from a woman in her seventies with acute or convalescent COVID-19. CDR3 sequence reads: CASSSGRGRTFIFVTDTQYF. CDR3 nucleotides: TGTGCCAGCAGTTCGGGCAGGGGCAGAACCTTCATCTTCGTCACAGATACGCAGTATTTT.